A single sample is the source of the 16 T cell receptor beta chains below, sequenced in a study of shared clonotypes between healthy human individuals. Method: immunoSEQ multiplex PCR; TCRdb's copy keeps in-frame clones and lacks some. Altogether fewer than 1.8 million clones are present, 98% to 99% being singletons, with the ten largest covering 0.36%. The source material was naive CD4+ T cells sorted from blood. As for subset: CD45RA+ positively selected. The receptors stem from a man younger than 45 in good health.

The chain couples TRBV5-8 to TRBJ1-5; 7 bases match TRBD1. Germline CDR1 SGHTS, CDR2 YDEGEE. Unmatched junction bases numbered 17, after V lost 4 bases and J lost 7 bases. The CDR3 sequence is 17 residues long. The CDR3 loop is CASSPFTGAGGEQPQHF. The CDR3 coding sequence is TGTGCCAGCAGCCCCTTTACAGGGGCGGGGGGTGAACAGCCCCAGCATTTT.

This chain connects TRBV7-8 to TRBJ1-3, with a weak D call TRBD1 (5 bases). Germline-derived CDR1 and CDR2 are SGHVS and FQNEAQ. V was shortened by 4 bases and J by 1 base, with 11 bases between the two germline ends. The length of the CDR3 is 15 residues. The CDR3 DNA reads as TGTGCCAGCAGCTCCCTCGGGGGGTCTGGAAACACCATATATTTT. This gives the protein CASSSLGGSGNTIYF.

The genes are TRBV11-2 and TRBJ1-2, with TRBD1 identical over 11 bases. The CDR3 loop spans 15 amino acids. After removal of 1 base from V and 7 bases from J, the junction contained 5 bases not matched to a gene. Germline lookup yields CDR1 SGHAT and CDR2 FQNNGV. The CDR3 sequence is CASSLAIGQGAGYTF. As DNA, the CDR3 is TGTGCCAGCAGCTTAGCTATCGGACAGGGGGCTGGCTACACCTTC.

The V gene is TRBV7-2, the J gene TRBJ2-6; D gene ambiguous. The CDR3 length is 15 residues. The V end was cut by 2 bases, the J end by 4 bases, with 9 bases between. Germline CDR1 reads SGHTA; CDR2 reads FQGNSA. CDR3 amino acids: CASSLRLGGANVLTF. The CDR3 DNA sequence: TGTGCCAGCAGCTTACGCCTCGGAGGGGCCAACGTCCTGACTTTC.

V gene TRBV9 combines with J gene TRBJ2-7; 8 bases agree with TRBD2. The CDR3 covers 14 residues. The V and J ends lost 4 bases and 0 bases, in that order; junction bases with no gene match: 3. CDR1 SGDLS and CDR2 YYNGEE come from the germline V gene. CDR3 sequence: CASSKSGSSYEQYF. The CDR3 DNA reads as TGTGCCAGCAGCAAAAGCGGGAGCTCCTACGAGCAGTACTTC.

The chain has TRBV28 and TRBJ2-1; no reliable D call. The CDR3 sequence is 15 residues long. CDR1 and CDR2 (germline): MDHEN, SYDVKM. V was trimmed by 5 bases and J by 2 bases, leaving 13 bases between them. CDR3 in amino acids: CASSPPRVTYNEQFF. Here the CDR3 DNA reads TGTGCCAGCAGTCCCCCCCGAGTTACCTACAATGAGCAGTTCTTC.

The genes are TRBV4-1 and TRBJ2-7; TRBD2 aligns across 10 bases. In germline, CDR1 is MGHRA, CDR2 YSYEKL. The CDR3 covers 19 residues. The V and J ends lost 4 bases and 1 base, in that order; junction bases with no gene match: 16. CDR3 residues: CASSPRGASGRPFSYEQYF. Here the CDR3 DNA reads TGCGCCAGCAGCCCTAGGGGCGCTAGCGGGAGACCTTTTTCCTACGAGCAGTACTTC.

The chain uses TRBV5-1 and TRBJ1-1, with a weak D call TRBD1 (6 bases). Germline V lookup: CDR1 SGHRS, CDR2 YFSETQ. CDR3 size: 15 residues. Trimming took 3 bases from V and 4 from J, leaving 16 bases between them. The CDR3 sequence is CASSYQGISVTEAFF. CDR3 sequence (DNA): TGCGCCAGCAGCTATCAGGGGATTTCGGTCACTGAAGCTTTCTTT.

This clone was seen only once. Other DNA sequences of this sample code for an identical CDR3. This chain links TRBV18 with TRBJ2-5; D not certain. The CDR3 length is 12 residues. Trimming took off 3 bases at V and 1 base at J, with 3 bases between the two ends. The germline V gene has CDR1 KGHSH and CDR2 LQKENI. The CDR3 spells CASSPIQETQYF. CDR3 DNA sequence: TGTGCCAGCTCACCGATCCAAGAGACCCAGTACTTC.

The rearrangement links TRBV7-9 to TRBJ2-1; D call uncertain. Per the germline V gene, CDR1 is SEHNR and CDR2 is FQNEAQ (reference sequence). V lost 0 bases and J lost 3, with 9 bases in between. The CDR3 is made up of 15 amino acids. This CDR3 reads CASSLAAGLYNEQFF. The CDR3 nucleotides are TGTGCCAGCAGCTTAGCGGCCGGGCTCTACAATGAGCAGTTCTTC.

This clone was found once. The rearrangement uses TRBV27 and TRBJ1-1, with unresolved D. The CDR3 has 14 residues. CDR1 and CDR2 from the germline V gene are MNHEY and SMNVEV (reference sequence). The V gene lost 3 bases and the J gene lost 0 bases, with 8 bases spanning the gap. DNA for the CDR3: TGTGCCAGCAGTTTGACGAAAATGAACACTGAAGCTTTCTTT. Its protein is CASSLTKMNTEAFF.

The CDR3: CASSQDPGRVNEQFF. The CDR3 coding sequence is TGCGCCAGCAGCCAAGATCCCGGGAGGGTTAATGAGCAGTTCTTC. The V and J genes are TRBV4-3 and TRBJ2-1; 8 bases agree with TRBD2. With V trimmed by 0 bases and J by 7 bases, 5 bases remained unmatched. CDR1 and CDR2 from the germline V gene are LGHNA and YSLEER. The CDR3 is 15 residues long.

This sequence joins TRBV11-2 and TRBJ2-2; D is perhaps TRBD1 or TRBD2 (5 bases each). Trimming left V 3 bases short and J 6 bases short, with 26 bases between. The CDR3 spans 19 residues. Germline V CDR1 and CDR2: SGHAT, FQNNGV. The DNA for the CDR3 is TGTGCCAGCAGCTTCAAATCCTTATTGTGGGACCCCAAGGCCGGGGAGCTGTTTTTT. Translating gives CASSFKSLLWDPKAGELFF.

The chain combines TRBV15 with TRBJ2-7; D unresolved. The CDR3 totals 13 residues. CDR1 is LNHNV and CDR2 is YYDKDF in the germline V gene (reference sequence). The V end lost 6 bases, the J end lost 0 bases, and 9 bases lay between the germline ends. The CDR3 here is CATRDIASYEQYF. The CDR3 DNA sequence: TGTGCCACCAGAGATATTGCCTCCTACGAGCAGTACTTC.

The CDR3, as DNA: TGTGCCAGCAGCGGGGGGACTCCTGAACGCACAGATACGCAGTATTTT. Translated: CASSGGTPERTDTQYF. The rearrangement links TRBV9 to TRBJ2-3, with D maybe TRBD2 (6 bases). Deletions cut 3 bases from V and 1 base from J, with 15 bases between. This CDR3 is 16 amino acids long. Germline lookup yields CDR1 SGDLS and CDR2 YYNGEE. The whole variable domain, filled in from reference TRBV9 and TRBJ2-3, reads DSGVTQTPKHLITATGQRVTLRCSPRSGDLSVYWYQQSLDQGLQFLIQYYNGEERAKGNILERFSAQQFPDLHSELNLSSLELGDSALYFCASSGGTPERTDTQYFGPGTRLTVL.

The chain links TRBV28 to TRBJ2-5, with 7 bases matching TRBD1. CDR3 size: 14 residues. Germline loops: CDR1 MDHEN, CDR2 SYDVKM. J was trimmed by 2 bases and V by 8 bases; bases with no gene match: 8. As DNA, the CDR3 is TGTGCCAGCGGTAATCCAGGGGGACAAGAGACCCAGTACTTC. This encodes CASGNPGGQETQYF.